This T cell receptor beta chain was recorded in a study of OX40 agonist ivuxolimab in advanced cancers. About the study: Anti-PD-1, anti-PD-L1 or anti-CTLA-4 therapy given earlier was allowed, and approximately 40% had some.

The CDR3 runs to 14 residues. Germline loops: CDR1 SGDLS, CDR2 YYNGEE. Trimming cost V 3 bases and J 4 bases; bases outside gene matches: 2. The method was immunoSEQ multiplex PCR; TCRdb's version includes in-frame clones alone and lacks a portion of them. In the table there are 80,000 to 100,000 clones, approximately 90% of which are singletons. This sample comprised CD4+ or CD8+ T cells sorted from blood, obtained in a trial of the OX40 agonist ivuxolimab. This receptor was obtained from an adult with an advanced solid tumor such as melanoma, head and neck, liver or kidney cancer. The rearrangement joins TRBV9 to TRBJ2-5; 11 bases line up with TRBD2. CDR3 amino acids: CASSATSGGETQYF. CDR3 in DNA: TGTGCCAGCAGCGCCACTAGCGGGGGAGAGACCCAGTACTTC.